The rows below give T cell receptor beta chains drawn from one sample of a study of response to subunit inactivated influenza vaccine. From the RT-PCR reads, TCRdb called clonotypes with MiXCR, one entry per CDR3 protein. The repertoire holds under 950,000 distinct CDR3 sequences, with 21% as singletons. This sample comprised PBMCs from blood, obtained approximately 5 days after vaccination. The receptors stem from a man in his forties or fifties who received an inactivated influenza vaccine. Both conserved end residues are part of each CDR3. The D gene is left open where the match is weak. Clone size, where shown, is once, few, many, or a class for clones that have expanded.

NA,15,TRBJ2-3,TRBV28,TRBD2,TGTGCCAGCAGGGGGACTAGCGGTGGCACAGATACGCAGTATTTT,CASRGTSGGTDTQYF
NA,15,TRBJ2-5,TRBV4-1,TRBD2,TGCGCCAGCAGCCAAGATGGGACTAGCTTGGAGACCCAGTACTTC,CASSQDGTSLETQYF
NA,17,TRBJ2-1,TRBV20-1,NA,TGCAGTGCTAGAGATGCCGCGAGGGGGTTTCGGTACAATGAGCAGTTCTTC,CSARDAARGFRYNEQFF
NA,14,TRBJ1-1,TRBV12-3/TRBV12-4,NA,TGTGCCAGCAGTTTAATGGCTTTGAACACTGAAGCTTTCTTT,CASSLMALNTEAFF
NA,13,TRBJ2-1,TRBV20-1,NA,TGCAGTGCTAGAGGACGGGGCTCGGTTTTGCAGTTCTTC,CSARGRGSVLQFF
many,13,TRBJ2-3,TRBV20-1,TRBD1,TGCAGTGCTAAGACAGGGAATGTAGATACGCAGTATTTT,CSAKTGNVDTQYF
NA,13,TRBJ2-7,TRBV20-1,NA,TGCAGTGCTAGAGGGAATCGCTCCTACGAGCAGTACTTC,CSARGNRSYEQYF
few,14,TRBJ2-3,TRBV15,NA,TGTGCCACCAGCAGAGTCACGACCACAGATACGCAGTATTTT,CATSRVTTTDTQYF
NA,13,TRBJ1-6,TRBV7-8,NA,TGTGCCAGCAGCTTATTAGGGCTTTCGGCCCTCCACTTT,CASSLLGLSALHF
NA,14,TRBJ1-1,TRBV10-1,TRBD1,TGCGCCAGCAGTGCCGCACAGGGGGTAGGTGAAGCTTTCTTT,CASSAAQGVGEAFF
NA,11,TRBJ2-7,TRBV2,NA,TGTGCCAGCAGTTACATCTACGAGCAGTACTTC,CASSYIYEQYF
few,13,TRBJ1-2,TRBV12-3/TRBV12-4,NA,TGTGCCAGCAGTTTAGCGCACTTCTATGGCTACACCTTC,CASSLAHFYGYTF
few,15,TRBJ2-7,TRBV10-2,TRBD1,TGCGCCAGCAGTGAGCTCGCAGGGGGCTGGTACGAGCAGTACTTC,CASSELAGGWYEQYF
few,14,TRBJ2-3,TRBV5-6,NA,TGTGCCAGCAGGCCCAACAGGGTCCCAGATACGCAGTATTTT,CASRPNRVPDTQYF
once,13,TRBJ2-7,TRBV20-1,NA,TGCAGTGCTACGGGACTCGAGAACTACGAGCAGTACTTC,CSATGLENYEQYF
NA,17,TRBJ2-5,TRBV20-1,NA,TGCAGTGCTAGAGATTTGGGAGGACAGGCCATTTTTGAGACCCAGTACTTC,CSARDLGGQAIFETQYF
NA,17,TRBJ2-7,TRBV5-5,TRBD2,TGTGCCAGCAGCTTGGGCCCTACTAGCGGGAGATTCTACGAGCAGTACTTC,CASSLGPTSGRFYEQYF
few,14,TRBJ2-1,TRBV20-1,TRBD2,TGCAGTGCTAGAGCCCCACTAGCGGCGAATGAGCAGTTCTTC,CSARAPLAANEQFF
NA,17,TRBJ2-3,TRBV20-1,TRBD2,TGCAGTGCCGGAGGCGCCGGACTAGCCCTAGGCGCTTATACGCAGTATTTT,CSAGGAGLALGAYTQYF
NA,16,TRBJ2-1,TRBV7-2,NA,TGTGCCAGCAGCTCGCAGGGGCCCTCAGGATCCAATGAGCAGTTCTTC,CASSSQGPSGSNEQFF
NA,12,TRBJ2-7,TRBV7-9,TRBD1,TGTGCCAGCAGCTTAATGGACAGGCCCAGCATCTTC,CASSLMDRPSIF
NA,16,TRBJ2-7,TRBV4-3,TRBD2,TGCGCCAGCAGCCAAGGGACTAGCGGGAGTGTCGACGAGCAGTACTTC,CASSQGTSGSVDEQYF
NA,16,TRBJ2-3,TRBV5-1,NA,TGCGCCAGCAGCTTTAGGTCGACAGCCCTTACGGATACGCAGTATTTT,CASSFRSTALTDTQYF
NA,15,TRBJ2-1,TRBV3-1,NA,TGTGCCAGCAGCCAAGAGCGCGTTATCTACAATGAGCAGTTCTTC,CASSQERVIYNEQFF
NA,13,TRBJ1-1,TRBV12-3/TRBV12-4,NA,TGTGCCAGCAGTCCCGGGACAATCACTGAAGCTTTCTTT,CASSPGTITEAFF
few,13,TRBJ2-2,TRBV20-1,TRBD1,TGCAGTGCTAAGGGGGCAGGGACCGGGGAGCTGTTTTTT,CSAKGAGTGELFF
NA,14,TRBJ1-4,TRBV7-9,NA,TGTGCCAGCAGCCCTCGGGAGGGCGGTGAAAAACTGTTTTTT,CASSPREGGEKLFF
few,15,TRBJ1-1,TRBV29-1,NA,TGCAGCGTTGAAGATCCTAACAAGGGTAGAGGTGAAGCTTTCTTT,CSVEDPNKGRGEAFF
NA,14,TRBJ2-5,TRBV24-1,NA,TGTGCCACCAGTGATTTGAATGGGCAAGAGACCCAGTACTTC,CATSDLNGQETQYF
NA,18,TRBJ2-1,TRBV11-1,NA,TGTGCCAGCAGCTTAGCTTTTCGCGGGGGCGCCACGGGGAATGAGCAGTTCTTC,CASSLAFRGGATGNEQFF
NA,15,TRBJ2-7,TRBV6-5,TRBD2,TGTGCCAGCAGTTACTCTAGCGGGAATTTCTACGAGCAGTACTTC,CASSYSSGNFYEQYF
few,16,TRBJ1-1,TRBV4-2,NA,TGTGCCAGCAGCCAAGAGGCAGGGAGGGTATTCGCTGAAGCTTTCTTT,CASSQEAGRVFAEAFF
NA,15,TRBJ2-1,TRBV7-2,NA,TGTGCCAGCAGCCCATATGAGGTACTCAACAATGAGCAGTTCTTC,CASSPYEVLNNEQFF
NA,15,TRBJ2-1,TRBV4-3,TRBD2,TGCGCCAGCGGGGTAGCGGGTAGCTCCTACAATGAGCAGTTCTTC,CASGVAGSSYNEQFF
many,15,TRBJ2-1,TRBV11-2,TRBD2,TGTGCCAGCAGCCAAAATAGCGGGGGGGCGTGGGAGCAGTTCTTC,CASSQNSGGAWEQFF
NA,14,TRBJ1-1,TRBV5-1,NA,TGCGCCAGCAGCTTGGGGGGACCTCCCCGCGGAGCTTTCTTT,CASSLGGPPRGAFF
few,15,TRBJ2-5,TRBV5-1,NA,TGCGCCAGCAGCTTGGGGGCGCGCCGGGACGAGACCCAGTACTTC,CASSLGARRDETQYF
few,15,TRBJ2-3,TRBV29-1,TRBD2,TGCAGCGTTGGTGGACTAGATTTTACGACAGATACGCAGTATTTT,CSVGGLDFTTDTQYF
NA,14,TRBJ1-5,TRBV2,NA,TGTGCCAGCAGCACCGGACGGCACAATCAGCCCCAGCATTTT,CASSTGRHNQPQHF
many,13,TRBJ2-5,TRBV7-2,NA,TGTGCCAGCAGCTTAGGGATCCAAGAGACCCAGTACTTC,CASSLGIQETQYF
NA,16,TRBJ2-7,TRBV6-5,TRBD1,TGTGCCAGCAGTTACCTAGCCGGGACAGGGGGGGACGAGCAGTACTTC,CASSYLAGTGGDEQYF
NA,14,TRBJ2-6,TRBV27,NA,TGTGCCAGCAGTTCCGACTCTGGGGCCAACGTCCTGACTTTC,CASSSDSGANVLTF
NA,14,TRBJ2-2,TRBV6-5,NA,TGTGCCAGCAGTTACTCGAAGCACACCGGGGAGCTGTTTTTT,CASSYSKHTGELFF
few,15,TRBJ2-1,TRBV4-2,TRBD1,TGTGCCAGCAGCCAACCGGGACAGGGTAACAATGAGCAGTTCTTC,CASSQPGQGNNEQFF
NA,16,TRBJ2-2,TRBV6-2/TRBV6-3,NA,TGTGCCAGCAGTTATCCCGGGACCCTGAAAACCGGGGAGCTGTTTTTT,CASSYPGTLKTGELFF
NA,15,TRBJ2-7,TRBV7-2,NA,TGTGCCAGCAGCTTAATCCAGCGGAATATCTACGAGCAGTACTTC,CASSLIQRNIYEQYF
NA,13,TRBJ2-5,TRBV7-3,NA,TGTGCCAGCAGCCCTATAGGGCAAGAGACCCAGTACTTC,CASSPIGQETQYF
NA,14,TRBJ2-2,TRBV3-1,TRBD2,TGTGCCAGCAGCCGTCACGGGGGGACCGGGGAGCTGTTTTTT,CASSRHGGTGELFF
NA,15,TRBJ2-1,TRBV5-1,TRBD1,TGCGCCAGTAAAGCCGGGACAGGCATAGGGAATGAGCAGTTCTTC,CASKAGTGIGNEQFF
NA,13,TRBJ2-5,TRBV20-1,NA,TGCAGTGCAAAGAAAGGGGTACAAGAGGCCCAGTACTTC,CSAKKGVQEAQYF
NA,14,TRBJ2-1,TRBV6-5,NA,TGTGCCAGCAGTTACAAGTGGGGGCTCAATGAGCAGTTCTTC,CASSYKWGLNEQFF
NA,16,TRBJ2-3,TRBV5-1,NA,TGCGCCAGCAGCTACCGGGTTCGTAGTAGCACAGATACGCAGTATTTT,CASSYRVRSSTDTQYF
few,13,TRBJ1-2,TRBV7-2,NA,TGTGCCAGCCGCTCCCGGGACCTTTATGGCTACACCTTC,CASRSRDLYGYTF
few,17,TRBJ1-6,TRBV12-3/TRBV12-4,NA,TGTGCCAGCAGTTTACGGCCGGGGGTTGACTATAATTCACCCCTCCACTTT,CASSLRPGVDYNSPLHF
few,14,TRBJ2-7,TRBV27,NA,TGTGCCAGCAGTTCAAGGGGTCTCTCCTACGAGCAGTACTTC,CASSSRGLSYEQYF